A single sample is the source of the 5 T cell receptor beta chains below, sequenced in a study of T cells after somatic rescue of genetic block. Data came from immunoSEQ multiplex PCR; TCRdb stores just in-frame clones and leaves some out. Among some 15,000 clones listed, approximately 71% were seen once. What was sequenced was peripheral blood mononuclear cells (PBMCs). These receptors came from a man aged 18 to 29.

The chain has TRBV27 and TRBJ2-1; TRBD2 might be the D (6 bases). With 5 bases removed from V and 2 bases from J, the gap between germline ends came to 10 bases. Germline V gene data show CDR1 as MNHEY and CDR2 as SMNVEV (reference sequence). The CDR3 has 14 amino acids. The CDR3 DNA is TGTGCCAGCAGTGGGACTTCAACCTACAATGAGCAGTTCTTC. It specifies CASSGTSTYNEQFF.

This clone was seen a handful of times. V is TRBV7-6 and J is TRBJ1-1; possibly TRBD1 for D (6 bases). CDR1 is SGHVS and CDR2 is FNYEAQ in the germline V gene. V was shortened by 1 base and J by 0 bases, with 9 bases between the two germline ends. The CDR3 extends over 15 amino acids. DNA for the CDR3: TGTGCCAGCAGCTTAGGGAGGGACATGAACACTGAAGCTTTCTTT. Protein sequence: CASSLGRDMNTEAFF. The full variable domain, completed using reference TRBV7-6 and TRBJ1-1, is GAGVSQSPRYKVTKRGQDVALRCDPISGHVSLYWYRQALGQGPEFLTYFNYEAQQDKSGLPNDRFSAERPEGSISTLTIQRTEQRDSAMYRCASSLGRDMNTEAFFGQGTRLTVV.

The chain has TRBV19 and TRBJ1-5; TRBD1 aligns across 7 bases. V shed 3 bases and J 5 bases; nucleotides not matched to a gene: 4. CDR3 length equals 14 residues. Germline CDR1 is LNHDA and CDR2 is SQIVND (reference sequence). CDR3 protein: CASSIGQVYQPQHF. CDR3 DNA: TGTGCCAGTAGTATTGGACAGGTTTATCAGCCCCAGCATTTT.

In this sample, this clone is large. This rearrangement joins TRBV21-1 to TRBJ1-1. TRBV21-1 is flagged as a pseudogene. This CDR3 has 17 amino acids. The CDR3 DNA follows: TGTGCCAGCAGCAGTATCCGGGACGTAACTTTGAACACTGAAGCTTTCTTT. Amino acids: CASSSIRDVTLNTEAFF.

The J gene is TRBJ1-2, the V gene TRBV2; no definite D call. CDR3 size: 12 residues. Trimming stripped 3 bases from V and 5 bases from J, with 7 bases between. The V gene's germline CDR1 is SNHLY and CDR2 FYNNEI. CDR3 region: CASSERAYGYTF. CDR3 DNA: TGTGCCAGCAGTGAGAGAGCTTATGGCTACACCTTC.